The following is a T cell receptor beta chain sequence with its context. There is no known antigen for this receptor. Base qualities are missing; no much larger clone stands one base away. The time point label corresponds to: progressive disease on ibrutinib. For TCR beta library preparation, roughly 2 micrograms of genomic DNA were extracted from the cryopreserved PBMCs. Longitudinal blood samples from CLL patients receiving ibrutinib monotherapy were subjected to high-throughput TCR beta sequencing. The patients took part in an open-label, single-center phase 2 trial of ibrutinib monotherapy. V and J lose 3 bases and 5 bases, and a span of 20 bases separates them. From the cysteine through the phenylalanine, the CDR3 covers 16 amino acids. The kept DNA is CDR3 alone, 48 bases in frame from the first base. According to the germline V gene (reference sequence), CDR1 reads SGHNT and CDR2 reads YYREEE.

The data are from a study of cytotoxic CD8 clonotypes in ibrutinib-treated CLL (dated by TCRdb to about 2021). About the investigation overall: The cohort had ten to twelve relapsed/refractory and approximately 15 treatment-naive patients; under 18 were IGHV unmutated. Partial responses were observed in roughly 25 patients and complete responses in 2; after a median follow-up of 68 months, remission was maintained in 14 patients and progression was observed in roughly twelve. The response samples were drawn at a median of roughly eleven months into treatment, with a range of about 6 to 40 months. Samples averaged about 260,000 productive templates and 94,082 productive rearrangements. Longitudinal samples were available for about 30% of the 86 trial participants. Cryopreserved peripheral blood mononuclear cells were obtained prior to treatment, at the time of response, and at either disease progression or sustained remission. Every sample from remission and from progressive disease was obtained while the patients were still on ibrutinib.

Overall results and qualifications from the work: Lymph node repertoires were not examined, and the timing of sampling was not matched between patients in sustained remission and those whose disease progressed. At baseline, clonality was higher than in age-matched healthy donors and showed a strong correlation with circulating CD8+ T-cell counts. Clonality rose at ibrutinib response, remained stable during sustained remission, and dropped back toward baseline at progression. Public clonotypes were rare and either shrank or stayed stable during treatment, and the rise in clonality at ibrutinib response reflected expansion of private clonotypes.

The goal of deep resolution MiSeq sequencing was a depth between 1 in 1 million and 1 in 200,000 T cells, and coverage averaged 10x per clonotype. The immunoSEQ hsTCRB Kit was used to generate the TCR beta libraries. On the study's bioinformatics: The data were analyzed with ImmunoSEQ Analyzer and ImmunoSEQ Data Assistant, and V, D and J gene assignments followed IMGT definitions. Clonality, with values ranging from 0 to 1, was calculated as one minus the normalized Shannon entropy of productive rearrangement frequencies. Only overrepresented clonotypes making up at least 0.05% of each patient's repertoire were included in the public clonotype analysis. Around 12 age-matched healthy donor repertoires from immuneACCESS were used as controls for clonality. TCRdb stores this immuneACCESS table with in-frame sequences only. Part of the clones is absent; in the studies checked, under half of the shortfall reflects unresolved V genes, and no reason is known for the rest. D and trimming were read from the DNA, whereas the V and J calls and clone size are those reported in that table. The sample data list roughly 300,000 clones, and roughly four fifths of these were observed just once. 5.6% of the sample belongs to the ten largest clones.

The clonotype comes from a human donor with chronic lymphocytic leukemia. The sequencing used PBMCs, collected at disease progression, from a patient treated with ibrutinib. The sequence joins TRBV5-4 to TRBJ2-5; the D call is tentative, TRBD1 or TRBD2, as each matches 6 bases. The CDR3: CASSSSQGGFRETQYF. In nucleotide form, the sequence is TGTGCCAGCAGCTCGTCACAAGGGGGGTTTAGGGAGACCCAGTACTTC. With all but the CDR3 taken from the reference TRBV5-4 and TRBJ2-5 genes, the full variable domain is: ETGVTQSPTHLIKTRGQQVTLRCSSQSGHNTVSWYQQALGQGPQFIFQYYREEENGRGNFPPRFSGLQFPNYSSELNVNALELDDSALYLCASSSSQGGFRETQYFGPGTRLLVL.